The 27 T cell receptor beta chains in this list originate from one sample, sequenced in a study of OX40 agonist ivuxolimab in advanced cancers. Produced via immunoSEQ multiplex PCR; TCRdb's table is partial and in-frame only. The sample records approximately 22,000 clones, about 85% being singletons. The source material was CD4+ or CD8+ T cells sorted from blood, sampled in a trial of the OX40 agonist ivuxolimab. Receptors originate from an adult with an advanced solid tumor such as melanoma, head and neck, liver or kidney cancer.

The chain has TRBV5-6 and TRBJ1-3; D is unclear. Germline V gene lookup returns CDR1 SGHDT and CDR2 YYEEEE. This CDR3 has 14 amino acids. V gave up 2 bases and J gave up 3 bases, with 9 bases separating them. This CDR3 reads CASSFGSLGNTIYF. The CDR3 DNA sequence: TGTGCCAGCAGCTTCGGCAGTCTTGGAAACACCATATATTTT.

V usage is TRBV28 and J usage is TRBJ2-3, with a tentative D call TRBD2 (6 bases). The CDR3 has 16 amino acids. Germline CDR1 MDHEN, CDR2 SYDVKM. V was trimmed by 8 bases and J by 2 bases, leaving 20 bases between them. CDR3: CASQRPRDLITDTQYF. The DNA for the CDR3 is TGTGCCAGCCAACGCCCCCGGGACTTAATCACAGATACGCAGTATTTT.

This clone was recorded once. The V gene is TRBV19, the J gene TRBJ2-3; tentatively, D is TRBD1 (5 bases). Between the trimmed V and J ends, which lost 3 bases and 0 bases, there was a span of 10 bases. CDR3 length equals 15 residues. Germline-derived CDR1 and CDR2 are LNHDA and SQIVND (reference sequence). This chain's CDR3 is CASSMVGLSTDTQYF. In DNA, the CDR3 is TGTGCCAGTAGTATGGTGGGGCTTAGCACAGATACGCAGTATTTT.

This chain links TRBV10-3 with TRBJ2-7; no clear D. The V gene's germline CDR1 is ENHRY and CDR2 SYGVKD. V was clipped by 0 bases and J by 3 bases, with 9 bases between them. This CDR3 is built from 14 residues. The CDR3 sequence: CAISESLGNYEQYF. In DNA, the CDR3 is TGTGCCATCAGTGAGTCTCTAGGGAACTACGAGCAGTACTTC.

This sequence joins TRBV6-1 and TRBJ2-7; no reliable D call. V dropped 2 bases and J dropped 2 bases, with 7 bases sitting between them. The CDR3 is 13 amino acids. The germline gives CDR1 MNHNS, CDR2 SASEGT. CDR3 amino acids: CASSEPTPYEQYF. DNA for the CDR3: TGTGCCAGCAGTGAACCAACACCCTACGAGCAGTACTTC.

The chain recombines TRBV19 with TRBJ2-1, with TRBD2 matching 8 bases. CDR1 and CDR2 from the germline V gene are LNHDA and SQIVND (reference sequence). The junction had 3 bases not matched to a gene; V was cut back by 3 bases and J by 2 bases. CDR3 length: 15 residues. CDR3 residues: CASSMELAAYNEQFF. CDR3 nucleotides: TGTGCCAGTAGTATGGAACTAGCGGCCTACAATGAGCAGTTCTTC.

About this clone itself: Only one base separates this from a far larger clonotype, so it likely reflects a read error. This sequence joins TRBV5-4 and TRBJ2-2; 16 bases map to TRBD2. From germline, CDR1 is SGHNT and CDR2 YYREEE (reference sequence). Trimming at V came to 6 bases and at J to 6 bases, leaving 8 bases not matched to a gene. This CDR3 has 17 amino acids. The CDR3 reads CASTGTSGGAGAGELFF. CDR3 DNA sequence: TGTGCCAGCACCGGGACTAGCGGGGGGGCGGGGGCCGGGGAGCTGTTTTTT.

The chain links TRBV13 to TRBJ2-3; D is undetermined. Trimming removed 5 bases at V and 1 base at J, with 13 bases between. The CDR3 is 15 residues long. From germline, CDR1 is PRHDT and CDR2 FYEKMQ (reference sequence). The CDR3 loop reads CASSLSVRGTDTQYF. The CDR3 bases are TGTGCCAGCAGCCTTAGTGTTAGGGGCACAGATACGCAGTATTTT.

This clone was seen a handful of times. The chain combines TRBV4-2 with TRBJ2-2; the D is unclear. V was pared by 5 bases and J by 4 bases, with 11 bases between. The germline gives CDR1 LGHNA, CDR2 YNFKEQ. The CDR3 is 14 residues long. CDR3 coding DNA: TGTGCCAGCAGCGAAATTAGTGGCACCGGGGAGCTGTTTTTT. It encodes CASSEISGTGELFF.

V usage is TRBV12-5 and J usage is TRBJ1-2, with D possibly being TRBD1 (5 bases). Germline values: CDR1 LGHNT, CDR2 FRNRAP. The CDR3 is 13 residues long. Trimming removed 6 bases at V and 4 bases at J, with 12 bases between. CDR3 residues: CASGGGVTYGYTF. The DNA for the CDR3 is TGTGCTAGTGGCGGGGGGGTGACCTATGGCTACACCTTC.

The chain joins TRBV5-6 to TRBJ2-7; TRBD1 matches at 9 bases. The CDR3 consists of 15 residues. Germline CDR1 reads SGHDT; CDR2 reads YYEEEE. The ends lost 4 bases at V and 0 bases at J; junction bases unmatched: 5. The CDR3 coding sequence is TGTGCCAGCAGCCTGGGACAGGGAAGCTCCTACGAGCAGTACTTC. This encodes CASSLGQGSSYEQYF.

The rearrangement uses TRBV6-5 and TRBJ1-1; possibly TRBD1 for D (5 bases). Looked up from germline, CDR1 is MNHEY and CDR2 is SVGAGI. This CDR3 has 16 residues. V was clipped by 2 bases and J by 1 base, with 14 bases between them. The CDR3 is CASSYDPQGPNTEAFF. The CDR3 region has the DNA TGTGCCAGCAGTTACGACCCGCAGGGCCCGAACACTGAAGCTTTCTTT.

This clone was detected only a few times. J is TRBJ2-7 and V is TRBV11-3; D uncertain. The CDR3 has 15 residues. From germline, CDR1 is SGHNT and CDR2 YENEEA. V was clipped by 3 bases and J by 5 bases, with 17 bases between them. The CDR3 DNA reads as TGTGCCAGCAGCTTGGGTACCGGGTTTAGCAACGAGCAGTACTTC. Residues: CASSLGTGFSNEQYF.

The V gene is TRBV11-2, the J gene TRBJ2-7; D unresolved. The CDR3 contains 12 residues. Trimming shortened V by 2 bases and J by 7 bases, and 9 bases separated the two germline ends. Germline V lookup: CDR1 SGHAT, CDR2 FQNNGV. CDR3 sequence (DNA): TGTGCCAGCAGCTTAAGGCGGTCAGAGCAGTACTTC. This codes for CASSLRRSEQYF.

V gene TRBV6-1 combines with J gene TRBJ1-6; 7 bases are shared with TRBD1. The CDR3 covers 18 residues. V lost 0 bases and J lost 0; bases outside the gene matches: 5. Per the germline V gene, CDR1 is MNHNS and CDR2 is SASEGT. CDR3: CASSEAGTESSYNSPLHF. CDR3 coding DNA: TGTGCCAGCAGTGAAGCAGGGACAGAGAGCTCCTATAATTCACCCCTCCACTTT.

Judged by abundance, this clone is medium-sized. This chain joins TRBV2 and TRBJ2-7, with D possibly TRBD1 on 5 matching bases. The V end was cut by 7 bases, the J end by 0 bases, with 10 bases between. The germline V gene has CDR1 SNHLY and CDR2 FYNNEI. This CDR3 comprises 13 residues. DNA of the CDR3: TGTGCCAGCACACAGGCCGACTCCTACGAGCAGTACTTC. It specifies CASTQADSYEQYF.

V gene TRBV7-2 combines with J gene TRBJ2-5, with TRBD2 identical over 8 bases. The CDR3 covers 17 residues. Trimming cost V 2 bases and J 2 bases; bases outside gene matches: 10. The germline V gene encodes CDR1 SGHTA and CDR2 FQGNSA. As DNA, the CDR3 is TGTGCCAGCAGCTTAAGTCGGGGGGGGGTCCTACAAGAGACCCAGTACTTC. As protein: CASSLSRGGVLQETQYF.

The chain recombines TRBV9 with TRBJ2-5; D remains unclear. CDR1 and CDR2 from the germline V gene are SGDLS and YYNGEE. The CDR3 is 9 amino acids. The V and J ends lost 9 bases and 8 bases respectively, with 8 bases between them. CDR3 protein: CAIGGTQYF. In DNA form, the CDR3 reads TGTGCCATCGGCGGCACCCAGTACTTC.

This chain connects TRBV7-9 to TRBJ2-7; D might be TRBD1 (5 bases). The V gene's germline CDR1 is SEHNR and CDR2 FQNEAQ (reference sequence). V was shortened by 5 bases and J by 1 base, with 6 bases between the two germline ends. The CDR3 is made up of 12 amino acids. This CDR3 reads CASSTGSYEQYF. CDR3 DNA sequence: TGTGCCAGCAGCACAGGTTCCTACGAGCAGTACTTC.

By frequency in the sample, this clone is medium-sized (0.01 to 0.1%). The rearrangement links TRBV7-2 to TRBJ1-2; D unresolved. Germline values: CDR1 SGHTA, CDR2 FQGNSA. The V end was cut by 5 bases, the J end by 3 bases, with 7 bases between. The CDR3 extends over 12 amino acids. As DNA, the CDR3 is TGTGCCAGCAGCCCAAATGACTATGGCTACACCTTC. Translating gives CASSPNDYGYTF.

CDR3 nucleotide sequence: TGTGCCAGCAGCGATTGGACAGGGCTGGGGGAAGAGACCCAGTACTTC. It encodes CASSDWTGLGEETQYF. The rearrangement joins TRBV11-3 to TRBJ2-5, with TRBD1 matching over 8 bases. This CDR3 has 16 residues. Germline lookup yields CDR1 SGHNT and CDR2 YENEEA. Trimming took 5 bases from V and 3 from J; bases not matched to a gene: 11.

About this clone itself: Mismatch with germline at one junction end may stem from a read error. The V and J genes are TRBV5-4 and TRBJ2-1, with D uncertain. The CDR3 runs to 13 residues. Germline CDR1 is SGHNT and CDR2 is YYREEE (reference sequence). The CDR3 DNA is TGTGCCAGCAGCCCGGGCTCCGACAATGAGCAGTTCTTC. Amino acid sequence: CASSPGSDNEQFF.

The CDR3 spells CASSVTGGGTGELFF. CDR3 nucleotides: TGTGCCAGCAGTGTTACAGGGGGCGGAACCGGGGAGCTGTTTTTT. J is TRBJ2-2 and V is TRBV2; 9 bases are shared with TRBD1. Germline V gives CDR1 SNHLY, CDR2 FYNNEI. The CDR3 is made up of 15 amino acids. J lost 5 bases, V lost 4 bases, and 5 bases had no gene match.

The CDR3 sequence: CASSVSSGGGETQYF. The CDR3 DNA reads TGTGCCAGCAGCGTTTCATCCGGGGGCGGAGAGACCCAGTACTTC. The V gene is TRBV9, the J gene TRBJ2-5; perhaps D is TRBD1 or TRBD2 (6 bases each). CDR1 and CDR2 from the germline V gene are SGDLS and YYNGEE. The CDR3 consists of 15 residues. V lost 2 bases to trimming and J lost 4 bases, with 15 bases between them.

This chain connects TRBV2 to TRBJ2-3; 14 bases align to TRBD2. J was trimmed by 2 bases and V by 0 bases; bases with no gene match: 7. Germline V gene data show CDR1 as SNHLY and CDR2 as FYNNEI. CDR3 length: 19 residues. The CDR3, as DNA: TGTGCCAGCAGTGAAGCGCCCGGGACTAGCGGGGGTAACACAGATACGCAGTATTTT. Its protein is CASSEAPGTSGGNTDTQYF.

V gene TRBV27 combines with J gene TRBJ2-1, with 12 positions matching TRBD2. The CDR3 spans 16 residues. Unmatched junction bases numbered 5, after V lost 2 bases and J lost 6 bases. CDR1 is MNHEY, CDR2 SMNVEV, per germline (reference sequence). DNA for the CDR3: TGTGCCAGCAGTTTACGGCTAGCGGGGGGGCTCAATGAGCAGTTCTTC. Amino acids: CASSLRLAGGLNEQFF.

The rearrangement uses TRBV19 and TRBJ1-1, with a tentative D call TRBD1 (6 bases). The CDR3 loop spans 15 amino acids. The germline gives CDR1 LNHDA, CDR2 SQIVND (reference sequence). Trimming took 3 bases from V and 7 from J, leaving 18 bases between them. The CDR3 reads CASSIVRWGGGEAFF. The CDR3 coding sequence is TGTGCCAGTAGTATCGTGCGTTGGGGGGGCGGTGAAGCTTTCTTT.